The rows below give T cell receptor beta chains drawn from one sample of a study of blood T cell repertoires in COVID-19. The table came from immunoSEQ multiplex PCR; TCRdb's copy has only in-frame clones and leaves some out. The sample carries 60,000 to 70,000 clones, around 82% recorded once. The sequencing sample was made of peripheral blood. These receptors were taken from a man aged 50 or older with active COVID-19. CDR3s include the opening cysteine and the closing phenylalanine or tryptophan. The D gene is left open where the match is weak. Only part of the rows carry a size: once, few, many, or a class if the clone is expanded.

CASTPGTVELFF	TGTGCCAGCACCCCTGGGACAGTAGAACTGTTTTTT	12	TRBD1	NA	TRBJ1-4	TRBV2
CASSLAPLRETQYF	TGCGCCAGCAGCTTAGCGCCTTTGCGGGAGACCCAGTACTTC	14	NA	NA	TRBJ2-5	TRBV5-1
CASSIESGISYNEQFF	TGTGCCAGTAGTATCGAAAGCGGGATATCCTACAATGAGCAGTTCTTC	16	TRBD2	NA	TRBJ2-1	TRBV19
CASSLGLSGDTEAFF	TGTGCCAGCAGCTTAGGGCTCTCGGGGGACACTGAAGCTTTCTTT	15	NA	NA	TRBJ1-1	TRBV7-9
CASSPSREAYGYTF	TGTGCCAGCTCACCTTCCAGGGAGGCCTATGGCTACACCTTC	14	NA	NA	TRBJ1-2	TRBV18
CATSGGAGDYSNQPQHF	TGTGCCACCAGCGGTGGGGCTGGGGATTATAGCAATCAGCCCCAGCATTTT	17	NA	NA	TRBJ1-5	TRBV15
CASSPGGGTPFMGGTQYF	TGTGCCAGCAGCCCAGGGGGCGGGACTCCTTTCATGGGTGGTACGCAGTATTTT	18	TRBD1	NA	TRBJ2-3	TRBV7-6
CASSLGQHGYTF	TGTGCCAGCAGTTTAGGACAACATGGCTACACCTTC	12	NA	NA	TRBJ1-2	TRBV12-3/TRBV12-4
CASSEAGWGGEETQYF	TGTGCCAGCAGTGAAGCGGGTTGGGGGGGCGAGGAGACCCAGTACTTC	16	NA	NA	TRBJ2-5	TRBV6-1
CASSVRDSDYNEQFF	TGTGCCAGCAGCGTCCGGGACAGCGATTACAATGAGCAGTTCTTC	15	TRBD1	NA	TRBJ2-1	TRBV6-5
CAWSARTGNTGELFF	TGTGCCTGGAGTGCCAGGACAGGGAACACCGGGGAGCTGTTTTTT	15	TRBD1	NA	TRBJ2-2	TRBV30
CASSLGLAGGGDTQYF	TGTGCCAGCAGCTTAGGGCTAGCGGGGGGTGGAGATACGCAGTATTTT	16	TRBD2	NA	TRBJ2-3	TRBV7-2
CASSPDTPNTEAFF	TGTGCCAGCTCACCCGACACTCCAAACACTGAAGCTTTCTTT	14	NA	NA	TRBJ1-1	TRBV18
CASSPRGLADTGELFF	TGTGCCAGCAGCCCCCGTGGACTCGCCGACACCGGGGAGCTGTTTTTT	16	NA	NA	TRBJ2-2	TRBV2
CASSYSRGPVGYTF	TGTGCCAGCAGTTACTCGCGGGGGCCGGTTGGCTACACCTTC	14	NA	NA	TRBJ1-2	TRBV6-5
CASSYSGSGGYTF	TGTGCCAGCAGTTATTCGGGGTCCGGTGGCTACACCTTC	13	NA	NA	TRBJ1-2	TRBV6-2/TRBV6-3
CSVETPGETQYF	TGCAGCGTAGAGACACCGGGGGAGACCCAGTACTTC	12	NA	once	TRBJ2-5	TRBV29-1
CASSLGSGSGKNIQYF	TGTGCCAGCAGCTTAGGATCTGGGTCGGGCAAAAACATTCAGTACTTC	16	NA	NA	TRBJ2-4	TRBV7-9
CASSKASSYEQYF	TGTGCCAGCAGCAAAGCAAGCTCCTACGAGCAGTACTTC	13	NA	NA	TRBJ2-7	TRBV12-3/TRBV12-4
CASSPGTLFSGNTIYF	TGTGCCAGTAGCCCCGGGACACTCTTCTCTGGAAACACCATATATTTT	16	NA	NA	TRBJ1-3	TRBV19
CASSYVGSGADNEQFF	TGTGCCAGCAGTTACGTCGGTAGCGGGGCCGACAATGAGCAGTTCTTC	16	TRBD2	NA	TRBJ2-1	TRBV6-6
CASKESGTGGSPQHF	TGTGCCAGCAAAGAATCCGGGACAGGGGGGAGTCCCCAGCATTTT	15	TRBD1	NA	TRBJ1-5	TRBV2
CASTSTGGPGNTIYF	TGTGCCAGCACCTCAACAGGGGGCCCTGGAAACACCATATATTTT	15	TRBD1	NA	TRBJ1-3	TRBV5-4
CASSLQGAAYNEQFF	TGTGCCAGCAGCTTGCAGGGGGCGGCTTACAATGAGCAGTTCTTC	15	TRBD1	NA	TRBJ2-1	TRBV5-6
CAWSVHSQGGGYTF	TGTGCCTGGAGTGTACATTCACAGGGCGGTGGCTACACCTTC	14	NA	NA	TRBJ1-2	TRBV30
CASDATGMVDTQYF	TGTGCCAGCGATGCAACAGGGATGGTTGATACGCAGTATTTT	14	NA	NA	TRBJ2-3	TRBV2
CASTLGYTGLNEQFF	TGTGCCAGTACCCTAGGGTACACAGGCTTGAATGAGCAGTTCTTC	15	NA	many	TRBJ2-1	TRBV19
CASSAMDRGLYNEQFF	TGTGCCAGTAGTGCTATGGACAGGGGGCTCTACAATGAGCAGTTCTTC	16	TRBD1	once	TRBJ2-1	TRBV19
CATSRDGLTGNEQFF	TGTGCCACCAGCAGAGATGGACTGACAGGTAATGAGCAGTTCTTC	15	NA	NA	TRBJ2-1	TRBV15
CASSSGRDRGYTF	TGTGCCAGCAGCTCCGGACGGGATCGGGGCTACACCTTC	13	NA	once	TRBJ1-2	TRBV7-8
CASSPPDRVGNTIYF	TGTGCCAGCTCACCTCCAGACAGGGTTGGAAACACCATATATTTT	15	TRBD1	once	TRBJ1-3	TRBV18
CASRLDGDEKLFF	TGTGCCAGCAGACTGGACGGGGATGAAAAACTGTTTTTT	13	NA	NA	TRBJ1-4	TRBV5-4
CASSIRRETQYF	TGCGCCAGCAGTATCCGCCGGGAGACCCAGTACTTC	12	NA	NA	TRBJ2-5	TRBV5-1
CASSLGGRGADTEAFF	TGTGCCAGCAGCTTGGGGGGCAGGGGAGCGGACACTGAAGCTTTCTTT	16	NA	NA	TRBJ1-1	TRBV5-4
CASSPRRGGYTF	TGTGCCAGCAGCCCCCGCAGGGGTGGCTACACCTTC	12	NA	once	TRBJ1-2	TRBV14
CASSFSSTDTQYF	TGTGCCAGCAGTTTCTCCAGCACAGATACGCAGTATTTT	13	NA	NA	TRBJ2-3	TRBV12-3/TRBV12-4
CASTLGPAGNYGYTF	TGTGCCAGCACCCTCGGCCCAGCGGGTAACTATGGCTACACCTTC	15	NA	NA	TRBJ1-2	TRBV6-5
CASSQDRYGYTF	TGTGCCAGCAGCCAAGATCGCTATGGCTACACCTTC	12	NA	NA	TRBJ1-2	TRBV3-1/TRBV3-2
CASWPRTGGRAYEQYF	TGTGCCAGCTGGCCACGGACAGGGGGCAGGGCCTACGAGCAGTACTTC	16	TRBD1	NA	TRBJ2-7	TRBV19
CASSEIPPGSPLHF	TGTGCCAGCAGTGAAATCCCACCAGGTTCACCCCTCCACTTT	14	NA	NA	TRBJ1-6	TRBV6-1
CSVGGSGFNEKLFF	TGCAGCGTTGGGGGCTCCGGGTTTAATGAAAAACTGTTTTTT	14	NA	NA	TRBJ1-4	TRBV29-1
CASSLLRGEQFF	TGTGCCAGCAGTTTACTAAGGGGTGAGCAGTTCTTC	12	NA	NA	TRBJ2-1	TRBV12-3/TRBV12-4
CSVVKALPRGGEQFF	TGCAGCGTTGTTAAGGCCTTACCTCGAGGGGGTGAGCAGTTCTTC	15	NA	NA	TRBJ2-1	TRBV29-1
CASPPGAHTEAFF	TGTGCCAGCCCGCCAGGGGCCCACACTGAAGCTTTCTTT	13	NA	NA	TRBJ1-1	TRBV7-2
CATSRERGGLSYGYTF	TGTGCCACCAGCAGAGAGCGGGGCGGACTATCTTATGGCTACACCTTC	16	NA	NA	TRBJ1-2	TRBV15
CAISYREHEQYF	TGTGCCATCAGTTACAGGGAGCACGAGCAGTACTTC	12	NA	NA	TRBJ2-7	TRBV10-3
CASSQEHGTSPYNEQFF	TGCGCCAGCAGCCAAGAACATGGGACTAGCCCGTACAATGAGCAGTTCTTC	17	TRBD2	NA	TRBJ2-1	TRBV4-1
CAWSVPGGASNEQFF	TGTGCCTGGAGTGTCCCCGGGGGGGCCTCCAATGAGCAGTTCTTC	15	TRBD2	NA	TRBJ2-1	TRBV30
CARGKGPYSNQPQHF	TGTGCCCGGGGGAAAGGCCCGTATAGCAATCAGCCCCAGCATTTT	15	NA	NA	TRBJ1-5	TRBV24-1
CASKPGWTGDSPLHF	TGTGCCAGCAAGCCCGGTTGGACAGGGGATTCACCCCTCCACTTT	15	TRBD1	NA	TRBJ1-6	TRBV6-5
CASTREASFRYEQYF	TGTGCCAGCACGCGGGAGGCCTCATTCCGCTACGAGCAGTACTTC	15	TRBD2	NA	TRBJ2-7	TRBV7-2
CATNSGTGINEQYF	TGTGCCACCAACTCCGGGACAGGGATCAACGAGCAGTACTTC	14	TRBD1	NA	TRBJ2-7	TRBV19
CAISDPGGGTDTQYF	TGTGCCATCAGTGATCCCGGGGGGGGGACAGATACGCAGTATTTT	15	TRBD2	NA	TRBJ2-3	TRBV10-3